This T cell receptor (beta chain) was found in a study of T cells in Graves' hyperthyroidism and ophthalmopathy. Germline CDR1 is MDHEN and CDR2 is SYDVKM. V was shortened by 6 bases and J by 4 bases, with 14 bases between the two germline ends. This CDR3 contains 14 residues. The source material, RNA transcripts, was used to amplify TCR beta CDR3 regions. When the TCR CDR3 underwent first-round RT-PCR, the HTBI primer set was used. From the multiplex PCR reads, TCRdb called clonotypes with MiXCR, one entry per CDR3 protein. The data contain hundreds of thousands of distinct CDR3 sequences, 12% to 15% of them singletons.

The source is a woman aged 18 to 35 with Graves' hyperthyroidism. The chain recombines TRBV28 with TRBJ2-3; D tentatively reads TRBD1 or TRBD2 (5 bases each). Sequencing was done on a sample of blood. CDR3 residues: CASRTGTLADTQYF. CDR3 nucleotides: TGTGCCAGCAGGACGGGGACCCTGGCAGATACGCAGTATTTT.